This T cell receptor beta chain was observed in a study of blood T cell repertoires in COVID-19 (dated by TCRdb to about 2020). Study-level background: Collaborator samples came from the United States, Italy and Spain and covered acute and convalescent phases of COVID-19. The material from the prospective study consisted of cDNA or gDNA derived from T cells, B-cell-depleted T cells, or PBMCs. The samples were drawn from the first 160 participants of the ongoing ImmuneRACE study and from 1,254 subjects provided by 6 global collaborators. The sample metadata nearly always contained a de-identified subject ID, COVID-19 status, age in years and sex. Where HLA class I and class II types were available, the types were taken from metadata supplied by the sample provider, not from assay-based typing. Deeply sampled blood TCRbeta repertoires from subjects exposed to, actively infected with, or recovered from COVID-19 were included in the dataset. A freely available public database, intended as a resource for researchers studying the immune response to SARS-CoV-2, is where the repertoires were released. Broader findings and caveats from the paper: How much clinical and demographic metadata was included differed by source and by participant, and the metadata was provided uncurated.

Participants in the prospective study were aged about 18 to 95 years, lived in approximately 26 United States geographic areas, and enrolled through a virtual design. In the prospective study, cohorts were assigned on the basis of participant-reported clinical history obtained from a screening survey and a study questionnaire. A participant counted as exposed if, within 2 weeks of entering the study, that participant had been in contact with someone who had a PCR-confirmed or clinician-diagnosed COVID-19 case. In the prospective study, whole blood, serum and a nasopharyngeal or oropharyngeal swab were collected from each participant by mobile phlebotomists. Over a roughly two-month period, participants in the prospective study had the option of providing additional blood draws and questionnaires. Before DNA extraction, blood samples from the prospective study were shipped at room temperature or frozen.

TCRbeta CDR3 regions were amplified from genomic DNA by means of the immunoSEQ Assay, a bias-controlled multiplex PCR. The published analysis was carried out like this. The number of nucleated cells in each sample was estimated by amplification of reference gene primers within the assay. To quantify the absolute abundance of each unique TCRbeta CDR3 rearrangement, sequence reads were collapsed and filtered. For each sample, productive Simpson clonality was calculated as the square root of Simpson's diversity index across productive rearrangements. TCRdb retrieved this table from immuneACCESS and kept in-frame rearrangements only. Not all clones are present; in checked studies, unresolved V genes account for under half, and no reason is known for the remainder. That table furnishes V, J and clone size, whereas the DNA furnished D and trimming. The sample profile shows a few hundred thousand clones; roughly nine tenths of them were found once. The ten most abundant clones make up roughly 0.9% of the sample.

Notes on this clone: No antigen is known for it. No base quality information exists; no much larger clone differs at one position.

V is clipped by 3 bases and J by 4 bases, and the sequence between their germline boundaries is 13 bases long. Its CDR3 holds 15 amino acids, cysteine through phenylalanine. Just the 45-base CDR3 DNA is kept, in frame starting at base 1. The germline V gene supplies CDR1 ENHRY and CDR2 SYGVKD. This chain is built from TRBV10-3 and TRBJ1-3, with the D gene not confidently named. The receptor's source is a woman aged 40 to 50 who had been exposed to COVID-19. The source material was PBMCs or T cells enriched from blood (not recorded which). The nucleotides are TGTGCCATCAGTGACTATCAGGTTAACGGAAACACCATATATTTT. Its coded protein is CAISDYQVNGNTIYF.